This TCR beta chain was recovered during a study of OX40 agonist ivuxolimab in advanced cancers. Study in general: Patients received ivuxolimab, an intravenous treatment, every 2 weeks at 0.01 to 10 mg/kg. Of mixed ages from roughly 23 to 80 and averaging around 60 years, the group was about 80% male. Dose-escalation patients suffered from hepatocellular carcinoma, melanoma, renal cell or head and neck cancer.

Assay used: immunoSEQ multiplex PCR; TCRdb lists only in-frame clones, some missing. The table has fewer than 60,000 clones, approximately 87% seen once; the top ten hold approximately 1.8%. By share, this clone counts as medium-sized (0.01 to 0.1%). The study sampled blood at baseline, cycle 4 day 1, and cycle 7 day 1. The CDR3 spans 15 residues. V shed 10 bases and J 2 bases; nucleotides not matched to a gene: 8. The germline V gene has CDR1 MNHEY and CDR2 SVGAGI. Sequencing was performed on CD4+ or CD8+ T cells sorted from blood, taken in a trial of the OX40 agonist ivuxolimab. The clonotype was recovered from an adult with an advanced solid tumor such as melanoma, head and neck, liver or kidney cancer. The V and J genes are TRBV6-5 and TRBJ1-1, with 12 bases fitting TRBD1. CDR3 in DNA: TGTGCCACTTGGGGACAGGGGGCTGGAAACACTGAAGCTTTCTTT. This sequence encodes CATWGQGAGNTEAFF.